Below, 20 T cell receptor beta chains from the same sample are listed, as sequenced in a study of vaccination effects on CD4 cells after COVID-19. Sequencing followed a ViraFEST assay step that expanded antigen-specific CD4+ T cells with viral peptide pools. CD4+ T cells were isolated after less than 13 days of culture. Either the BNT162b2 or mRNA-1273 vaccine was given to participants in two doses. The antigens these receptors bind are not known. The protocol was immunoSEQ multiplex PCR, while the TCRdb copy is restricted to in-frame clones and leaves out a portion. The sample has approximately 14,000 clones, about 74% seen once. The sample in question was CD4+ T cells from PBMCs cultured with HCoV-NL63 spike peptides, obtained after COVID-19 vaccination. Receptors originate from a human donor who received a COVID-19 vaccine.

The chain carries TRBV4-3 and TRBJ1-2; D not certain. The ends were cut back, 0 bases at V and 6 bases at J, with 11 bases in the middle. This CDR3 is 14 amino acids long. Per germline, CDR1 LGHNA and CDR2 YSLEER. CDR3 loop: CASSQDRARDGYTF. For the CDR3, the DNA is TGCGCCAGCAGCCAAGATAGGGCACGGGATGGCTACACCTTC.

The CDR3 spells CASSSQTGWGNTIYF. The CDR3 coding sequence is TGTGCCAGCAGCTCACAGACAGGGTGGGGAAACACCATATATTTT. The chain joins TRBV7-6 to TRBJ1-3, with 7 bases aligning to TRBD1. This CDR3 comprises 15 residues. The V segment lost 4 bases and the J segment 4 bases; nucleotides outside the gene matches: 7. Germline V gene data show CDR1 as SGHVS and CDR2 as FNYEAQ.

This clone was picked up a small number of times. V is TRBV5-5 and J is TRBJ1-1; 8 bases agree with TRBD1. CDR1 and CDR2 from the germline V gene are SGHKS and YYEKEE (reference sequence). V lost 1 base and J lost 2; bases outside the gene matches: 7. This CDR3 is 16 amino acids long. CDR3 loop: CASSLSGGNVNTEAFF. DNA for the CDR3: TGTGCCAGCAGCTTGTCAGGGGGCAATGTCAACACTGAAGCTTTCTTT.

The sample holds one count of this clone. V gene TRBV3-1 (or the pseudogene TRBV3-2) combines with J gene TRBJ1-5; 10 nucleotides align to TRBD1. Germline assignment: CDR1 LGHDT and CDR2 YNNKEL (reference sequence). The CDR3 loop spans 17 amino acids. V shed 1 base and J 3 bases; nucleotides not matched to a gene: 6. The CDR3 sequence is CASSQGAGTGVNQPQHF. CDR3 in DNA: TGTGCCAGCAGCCAAGGTGCAGGGACAGGGGTCAATCAGCCCCAGCATTTT.

This clone was counted a few times. The chain links TRBV7-2 to TRBJ2-7; D is ambiguous. The CDR3 consists of 13 residues. V was shortened by 1 base and J by 2 bases, with 6 bases between the two germline ends. Germline V gives CDR1 SGHTA, CDR2 FQGNSA. The CDR3 sequence is CASSLDRPYEQYF. The DNA for the CDR3 is TGTGCCAGCAGCTTAGACCGACCCTACGAGCAGTACTTC.

The rearrangement links TRBV12-5 to TRBJ1-2, with D tentatively TRBD1 (6 bases). Germline CDR1 and CDR2: LGHNT and FRNRAP. The V and J ends lost 3 bases and 3 bases respectively, with 8 bases between them. The CDR3 spans 13 residues. Here the CDR3 reads CASGLGGDYGYTF. For the CDR3, the DNA is TGTGCTAGTGGTTTAGGGGGGGACTATGGCTACACCTTC.

V and J are TRBV6-2 or TRBV6-3 and TRBJ2-7; 7 positions match TRBD2. V gave up 2 bases and J gave up 3 bases; unmatched junction bases: 1. This CDR3 spans 13 amino acids. The germline V gene has CDR1 MNHEY and CDR2 SVGEGT. The CDR3 reads CASSYGRVYEQYF. The CDR3 coding sequence is TGTGCCAGCAGTTACGGGAGGGTCTACGAGCAGTACTTC.

J is TRBJ1-2 and V is TRBV7-2, with no clear D. From germline, CDR1 is SGHTA and CDR2 FQGNSA. V lost 1 base and J lost 0, with 6 bases in between. The CDR3 contains 14 residues. The CDR3: CASSLVPTNYGYTF. In DNA form, the CDR3 reads TGTGCCAGCAGCTTAGTTCCAACTAACTATGGCTACACCTTC. Filled out from reference TRBV7-2 and TRBJ1-2, the complete variable domain reads GAGVSQSPSNKVTEKGKDVELRCDPISGHTALYWYRQSLGQGLEFLIYFQGNSAPDKSGLPSDRFSAERTGGSVSTLTIQRTQQEDSAVYLCASSLVPTNYGYTFGSGTRLTVV.

This clone was picked up a small number of times. CDR3 bases: TGTGCCAGTAGAAAACTAGCGAGCTCCTACAATGAGCAGTTCTTC. Translation gives CASRKLASSYNEQFF. This sequence joins TRBV19 and TRBJ2-1; TRBD2 matches at 7 bases. J gave up 0 bases and V 6 bases, and 5 bases lay outside the gene matches. Germline V gene sequence: CDR1 LNHDA, CDR2 SQIVND (reference sequence). This CDR3 spans 15 amino acids.

The chain has TRBV14 and TRBJ1-5; no reliable D call. Germline CDR1 and CDR2: SGHDN and FVKESK. The CDR3 totals 13 residues. V was cut by 6 bases and J by 5 bases, with 11 bases left in between. The CDR3: CASSKGLDQPQHF. As DNA, the CDR3 is TGTGCCAGCAGTAAGGGTTTAGATCAGCCCCAGCATTTT.

The chain couples TRBV7-9 to TRBJ1-2, with TRBD1 identical over 9 bases. This CDR3 region has 14 residues. Germline CDR1 and CDR2: SEHNR and FQNEAQ (reference sequence). The junction had 2 bases not matched to a gene; V was cut back by 0 bases and J by 6 bases. The CDR3 loop reads CASSLATGGNGYTF. CDR3 coding DNA: TGTGCCAGCAGCTTAGCGACAGGGGGAAATGGCTACACCTTC.

The rearrangement uses TRBV7-2 and TRBJ1-3; D gene uncertain. The CDR3 runs 14 residues. The V and J ends lost 4 bases and 0 bases respectively, with 7 bases between them. CDR1 and CDR2 from the germline V gene are SGHTA and FQGNSA. The CDR3 DNA reads TGTGCCAGCAGCTCGCAGACCTCTGGAAACACCATATATTTT. Protein product: CASSSQTSGNTIYF.

V is TRBV6-6 and J is TRBJ1-4; possible D gene TRBD1, 5 bases. The V gene lost 11 bases and the J gene lost 8 bases, with 15 bases spanning the gap. This CDR3 has 12 residues. CDR1 MNHNY and CDR2 SVGAGI come from the germline V gene (reference sequence). This CDR3 is CASGEEGEKLFF. DNA of the CDR3: TGTGCCTCGGGGGAGGAAGGGGAAAAACTGTTTTTT.

The table lists this clone with a few counts. CDR3 region: CASSESRQGYDGYTF. CDR3 nucleotides: TGCGCCAGCAGTGAGTCAAGACAGGGGTACGATGGCTACACCTTC. This rearrangement joins TRBV10-1 to TRBJ1-2; 8 positions match TRBD1. The V gene's germline CDR1 is WNHNN and CDR2 SYGVQD (reference sequence). The CDR3 totals 15 residues. Trimming cost V 0 bases and J 6 bases; bases outside gene matches: 6.

This rearrangement joins TRBV3-1 (or the pseudogene TRBV3-2) to TRBJ1-4; D not certain. The CDR3 is made up of 15 amino acids. Germline lookup yields CDR1 LGHDT and CDR2 YNNKEL (reference sequence). V lost 2 bases and J 4 bases, leaving 11 bases between the germline ends. CDR3 nucleotides: TGTGCCAGCAGCCAACCCACGCTGGGTAATGAAAAACTGTTTTTT. As protein: CASSQPTLGNEKLFF.

This clone occurred once. The rearrangement uses TRBV2 and TRBJ2-5; TRBD2 aligns across 8 bases. Germline values: CDR1 SNHLY, CDR2 FYNNEI. Trimming cost V 4 bases and J 5 bases; bases outside gene matches: 6. The length of the CDR3 is 14 residues. The DNA for the CDR3 is TGTGCCAGCAGTGCCGGGGGGGCGAAGGAGACCCAGTACTTC. Amino acids: CASSAGGAKETQYF.

This rearrangement joins TRBV15 to TRBJ2-7, with D hard to call. Germline lookup yields CDR1 LNHNV and CDR2 YYDKDF (reference sequence). Trimming left V 0 bases short and J 0 bases short, with 6 bases between. The CDR3 totals 14 residues. As DNA, the CDR3 is TGTGCCACCAGCAGAGACTTCAACTCCTACGAGCAGTACTTC. Protein sequence: CATSRDFNSYEQYF.

This sequence joins TRBV18 and TRBJ2-7; no definite D call. The CDR3 runs 14 residues. The V and J ends lost 3 bases and 0 bases respectively, with 9 bases between them. The germline gives CDR1 KGHSH, CDR2 LQKENI. In DNA, the CDR3 is TGTGCCAGCTCACCGGGTCGGTACTCCTACGAGCAGTACTTC. This translates into CASSPGRYSYEQYF.

This chain links TRBV29-1 with TRBJ2-7; possible D gene TRBD1, 6 bases. The CDR3 spans 11 residues. V lost 6 bases to trimming and J lost 6 bases, with 12 bases between them. Germline V CDR1 and CDR2: SQVTM, ANQGSEA. In DNA form, the CDR3 reads TGCAGCGTCCCCCAGGGGCGCGAGCAGTACTTC. Amino acid sequence: CSVPQGREQYF.

V is TRBV19 and J is TRBJ1-4; D uncertain. Trimming left V 2 bases short and J 2 bases short, with 3 bases between. The CDR3 consists of 13 residues. From germline, CDR1 is LNHDA and CDR2 SQIVND (reference sequence). The CDR3 spells CASSIITNEKLFF. The CDR3 coding sequence is TGTGCCAGTAGTATAATCACTAATGAAAAACTGTTTTTT.